Each of the 31 T cell receptor beta chains below was sequenced from the same sample in a study of blood T cell repertoires in COVID-19. Data came from immunoSEQ multiplex PCR; TCRdb stores just in-frame clones and leaves some out. There are roughly 160,000 clones in the sample; 85% to 90% occur only once, and less than 1% lies in the top ten. The sequencing input was peripheral blood. The source is a man aged 18 to 30 with acute or convalescent COVID-19.

The V gene is TRBV29-1, the J gene TRBJ1-5, with a possible D match to TRBD1 (6 bases). Germline V gene data show CDR1 as SQVTM and CDR2 as ANQGSEA. The length of the CDR3 is 14 residues. Trimming removed 0 bases at V and 7 bases at J, with 13 bases between. This chain's CDR3 is CSVEEQGLGQPQHF. DNA of the CDR3: TGCAGCGTTGAAGAACAGGGCCTGGGGCAGCCCCAGCATTTT.

The V gene is TRBV4-1, the J gene TRBJ1-3; no clear D gene. The length of the CDR3 is 14 residues. Looked up from germline, CDR1 is MGHRA and CDR2 is YSYEKL. Trimming removed 4 bases from V and 2 bases from J, with 9 bases in between. The CDR3 region is CASSRYRTGNTIYF. The DNA of the CDR3 is TGCGCCAGCAGCCGATACAGAACTGGAAACACCATATATTTT.

The chain employs TRBV15 and TRBJ1-1, with D unclear. The CDR3 covers 15 residues. The V end lost 5 bases, the J end lost 0 bases, and 13 bases lay between the germline ends. Germline V gene sequence: CDR1 LNHNV, CDR2 YYDKDF (reference sequence). The CDR3 sequence: CATSGSRFMNTEAFF. CDR3 bases: TGTGCCACCAGCGGTTCGAGGTTCATGAACACTGAAGCTTTCTTT.

The rearrangement joins TRBV6-5 to TRBJ1-5; the D is unclear. CDR1 and CDR2 from the germline V gene are MNHEY and SVGAGI. V lost 6 bases and J 0 bases, leaving 6 bases between the germline ends. The CDR3 has 13 amino acids. Here the CDR3 reads CASRDTSNQPQHF. In nucleotides, the CDR3 is TGTGCCAGCAGAGACACTAGCAATCAGCCCCAGCATTTT.

The chain has TRBV5-1 and TRBJ1-4; 7 nucleotides agree with TRBD1. CDR3 length: 15 residues. The germline gives CDR1 SGHRS, CDR2 YFSETQ. V shed 1 base and J 10 bases; nucleotides not matched to a gene: 10. The CDR3: CASSLTGTESGKLFF. The CDR3 coding sequence is TGCGCCAGCAGCTTGACCGGGACAGAGAGCGGAAAACTGTTTTTT.

The chain links TRBV7-8 to TRBJ2-1; TRBD1 might be the D (5 bases). CDR1 is SGHVS, CDR2 FQNEAQ, per germline. Trimming removed 8 bases from V and 8 bases from J, with 13 bases in between. The CDR3 has 12 amino acids. In DNA, the CDR3 is TGTGCCAGCCGTTCTCCAGGGTATGAGCAGTTCTTC. Translating it yields CASRSPGYEQFF.

V usage is TRBV29-1 and J usage is TRBJ1-3, with 7 positions matching TRBD1. This CDR3 comprises 18 residues. Germline V gives CDR1 SQVTM, CDR2 ANQGSEA. With V trimmed by 7 bases and J by 0 bases, 18 bases remained unmatched. This CDR3 is CSATGPHRGKSSGNTIYF. The DNA for the CDR3 is TGCAGCGCCACCGGGCCCCACAGGGGAAAAAGCTCTGGAAACACCATATATTTT.

This clone showed up just once. This rearrangement joins TRBV5-4 to TRBJ2-3; a weak D match, TRBD2 (5 bases). Germline V CDR1 and CDR2: SGHNT, YYREEE (reference sequence). CDR3 length: 16 residues. The V gene lost 3 bases and the J gene lost 2 bases, with 16 bases spanning the gap. The CDR3 spells CASSSEKDFSTDTQYF. The CDR3 bases are TGTGCCAGCAGCTCCGAGAAGGACTTCTCCACAGATACGCAGTATTTT.

This clone was detected only once. CDR3 residues: CASSATGYYGYTF. The CDR3 DNA follows: TGTGCCAGCAGTGCAACAGGATACTATGGCTACACCTTC. The rearrangement links TRBV2 to TRBJ1-2; maybe TRBD1 (5 bases). The germline CDR1 and CDR2 sequences are SNHLY and FYNNEI. The length of the CDR3 is 13 residues. Trimming pared 4 bases from V and 3 bases from J, leaving 9 bases between. The entire variable domain, with the rest obtained from reference TRBV2 and TRBJ1-2, is as follows: EPEVTQTPSHQVTQMGQEVILRCVPISNHLYFYWYRQILGQKVEFLVSFYNNEISEKSEIFDDQFSVERPDGSNFTLKIRSTKLEDSAMYFCASSATGYYGYTFGSGTRLTVV.

The rearrangement joins TRBV7-3 to TRBJ1-5; tentatively, D is TRBD1 (5 bases). V lost 4 bases, J lost 7 bases, and 26 bases lay in between. The CDR3 spans 18 residues. CDR1 is SGHTA and CDR2 is FQGTGA in the germline V gene. The CDR3 here is CASSYQGAGGSRDQPQHF. Written as DNA, the CDR3 is TGTGCCAGCAGCTACCAGGGTGCCGGGGGATCCCGGGACCAGCCCCAGCATTTT.

This clone was detected only once. J is TRBJ2-1 and V is TRBV7-9, with 7 bases fitting TRBD1. J gave up 6 bases and V 3 bases, and 8 bases lay outside the gene matches. Germline V gives CDR1 SEHNR, CDR2 FQNEAQ (reference sequence). The CDR3 runs 15 residues. The DNA of the CDR3 is TGTGCCAGCAGCTTCAGTACAGGGGTACGCAATGAGCAGTTCTTC. Translating gives CASSFSTGVRNEQFF.

The gene calls are TRBV3-1 (or the pseudogene TRBV3-2) and TRBJ2-5; the D gene is possibly TRBD1 (5 bases). Germline values: CDR1 LGHDT, CDR2 YNNKEL (reference sequence). V lost 2 bases and J lost 2, with 12 bases in between. The CDR3 loop spans 15 amino acids. The CDR3 reads CASSQMSGSQETQYF. As DNA, the CDR3 is TGTGCCAGCAGCCAAATGTCAGGGTCGCAAGAGACCCAGTACTTC.

The chain links TRBV5-4 to TRBJ1-4; 7 nucleotides align to TRBD1. CDR1 and CDR2 (germline): SGHNT, YYREEE (reference sequence). The CDR3 totals 14 residues. V shed 3 bases and J 7 bases; nucleotides not matched to a gene: 6. CDR3 nucleotides: TGTGCCAGCAGCTACCGGGACAGCCCTGAAAAACTGTTTTTT. Translating gives CASSYRDSPEKLFF.

The chain couples TRBV6-5 to TRBJ1-5; no reliable D call. The CDR3 has 12 residues. V gave up 5 bases and J gave up 7 bases, with 9 bases separating them. CDR1 and CDR2 (germline): MNHEY, SVGAGI. The CDR3 region has the DNA TGTGCCAGCAGTCCGGGGAACCAGCCCCAGCATTTT. Translated, it gives CASSPGNQPQHF.

The rearrangement links TRBV10-2 to TRBJ1-2; 10 bases align to TRBD1. CDR1 and CDR2 from the germline V gene are WSHSY and SAAADI. The CDR3 sequence is 12 residues long. Germline trimming cut 6 bases from V and 8 bases from J; bases unmatched to any gene: 3. This chain's CDR3 is CASSGQGDGYTF. CDR3 coding DNA: TGCGCCAGCAGCGGACAGGGGGACGGCTACACCTTC.

The gene calls are TRBV6-4 and TRBJ1-1; the D gene is possibly TRBD1 (5 bases). Trimming left V 3 bases short and J 10 bases short, with 12 bases between. The CDR3 is 12 amino acids. Looked up from germline, CDR1 is MRHNA and CDR2 is SNTAGT. In nucleotides, the CDR3 is TGTGCCAGCAGTGAAGGGCAGGGCAGAGCTTTCTTT. Translation: CASSEGQGRAFF.

The chain is built from TRBV25-1 and TRBJ2-7; no reliable D call. Germline V gene data show CDR1 as MGHDK and CDR2 as SYGVNS. Deletions cut 8 bases from V and 6 bases from J, with 14 bases between. The CDR3 sequence is 12 residues long. The DNA for the CDR3 is TGTGCCAGCCCCCCCAGGCCCTCCGAGCAGTACGTC. The encoded protein is CASPPRPSEQYV.

The chain uses TRBV6-5 and TRBJ1-1, with D maybe TRBD1 (6 bases). Trimming pared 8 bases from V and 1 base from J, leaving 11 bases between. The CDR3 consists of 13 residues. Germline CDR1 and CDR2: MNHEY and SVGAGI. CDR3 sequence: CASSWTENTEAFF. CDR3 in DNA: TGTGCCAGCTCCTGGACAGAGAACACTGAAGCTTTCTTT.

The chain employs TRBV6-1 and TRBJ2-3; 8 nucleotides align to TRBD2. V shed 0 bases and J 2 bases; nucleotides not matched to a gene: 7. The CDR3 is 17 amino acids. Germline-derived CDR1 and CDR2 are MNHNS and SASEGT. This chain's CDR3 is CASSEAGAGGYTDTQYF. The DNA of the CDR3 is TGTGCCAGCAGTGAAGCCGGGGCGGGGGGCTACACAGATACGCAGTATTTT.

J is TRBJ1-1 and V is TRBV29-1; 7 bases map to TRBD1. Trimming cost V 7 bases and J 1 base; bases outside gene matches: 9. The CDR3 runs 14 residues. Germline V lookup: CDR1 SQVTM, CDR2 ANQGSEA. Written as DNA, the CDR3 is TGCAGCGGGAAGAGGGGACAGACGAACACTGAAGCTTTCTTT. This codes for CSGKRGQTNTEAFF. Variable domain in full (rest from reference TRBV29-1 and TRBJ1-1): SAVISQKPSRDICQRGTSLTIQCQVDSQVTMMFWYRQQPGQSLTLIATANQGSEATYESGFVIDKFPISRPNLTFSTLTVSNMSPEDSSIYLCSGKRGQTNTEAFFGQGTRLTVV.

This clone was detected only once. The CDR3 DNA reads as TGTGCCACCTCACCTAGCAACGACGAGCAGTACTTC. Translated: CATSPSNDEQYF. The rearrangement links TRBV2 to TRBJ2-7; D might be TRBD2 (5 bases). CDR3 size: 12 residues. Germline values: CDR1 SNHLY, CDR2 FYNNEI. Between the trimmed V and J ends, which lost 10 bases and 5 bases, there was a span of 15 bases.

This clone was recorded a few times. The rearrangement joins TRBV5-1 to TRBJ2-2; possibly TRBD2 for D (5 bases). Germline assignment: CDR1 SGHRS and CDR2 YFSETQ. The ends were cut back, 5 bases at V and 5 bases at J, with 10 bases in the middle. The CDR3 is made up of 13 amino acids. The CDR3 DNA reads TGCGCCAGCAGGGTTCGAGGGACCGGGGAGCTGTTTTTT. Amino acids: CASRVRGTGELFF.

The chain joins TRBV7-3 to TRBJ2-5; TRBD1 matches 7 bases. CDR3 length: 14 residues. The germline V gene has CDR1 SGHTA and CDR2 FQGTGA. Losses at the gene ends were 3 bases for V and 5 bases for J; bases not matched to a gene: 6. The CDR3 reads CASSFQGGAETQYF. As DNA, the CDR3 is TGTGCCAGCAGCTTCCAAGGGGGCGCGGAGACCCAGTACTTC.

This chain links TRBV4-1 with TRBJ2-5; 7 bases agree with TRBD1. The trim removed 1 base at V and 1 base at J, leaving 0 bases unmatched. Germline V gene lookup returns CDR1 MGHRA and CDR2 YSYEKL. This CDR3 has 14 residues. The DNA of the CDR3 is TGCGCCAGCAGCCAAGGGGACAGCCAAGAGACCCAGTACTTC. This gives the protein CASSQGDSQETQYF.

The rearrangement uses TRBV19 and TRBJ1-2, with a weak D call TRBD1 (5 bases). Deletions cut 3 bases from V and 8 bases from J, with 16 bases between. This CDR3 spans 14 amino acids. Germline CDR1 LNHDA, CDR2 SQIVND (reference sequence). CDR3 DNA: TGTGCCAGTAGTATCTTCGGCACAGGTGACGGCTACACCTTC. Translation: CASSIFGTGDGYTF.

The chain has TRBV19 and TRBJ2-1; 9 nucleotides align to TRBD1. CDR3 size: 13 residues. V trimming: 3 bases; J trimming: 9 bases; junction bases outside the gene matches: 3. Germline assignment: CDR1 LNHDA and CDR2 SQIVND (reference sequence). The CDR3 loop is CASSITGGSEQFF. The CDR3 DNA reads TGTGCCAGTAGTATTACAGGGGGCAGTGAGCAGTTCTTC.

This rearrangement joins TRBV4-2 to TRBJ2-1, with D possibly being TRBD2 (7 bases). CDR3 length equals 18 residues. Germline values: CDR1 LGHNA, CDR2 YNFKEQ. V lost 0 bases and J 0 bases, leaving 15 bases between the germline ends. CDR3 DNA: TGTGCCAGCAGCCAAGATCTATGGGGGGGCAGCTCCTACAATGAGCAGTTCTTC. Encoded protein: CASSQDLWGGSSYNEQFF.

The genes are TRBV28 and TRBJ1-2, with 7 bases aligning to TRBD1. V gave up 8 bases and J gave up 8 bases; unmatched junction bases: 14. The CDR3 covers 14 residues. Germline loops: CDR1 MDHEN, CDR2 SYDVKM. CDR3 loop: CASESRTGLKGYTF. In nucleotides, the CDR3 is TGTGCCAGCGAATCCCGGACAGGCCTAAAAGGCTACACCTTC.

This clone was seen once. The same CDR3 can be traced to other DNA sequences in this sample. CDR3 residues: CASRPGQGNQPQHF. CDR3 nucleotides: TGTGCCAGCAGGCCGGGACAGGGGAATCAGCCCCAGCATTTT. V usage is TRBV28 and J usage is TRBJ1-5; 10 bases match TRBD1. There are 14 residues in the CDR3. Germline CDR1 is MDHEN and CDR2 is SYDVKM. V gave up 6 bases and J gave up 4 bases; unmatched junction bases: 3.

This clone showed up just a few times. This sequence joins TRBV18 and TRBJ2-3; 8 bases map to TRBD1. The CDR3 covers 15 residues. Per the germline V gene, CDR1 is KGHSH and CDR2 is LQKENI. After removal of 2 bases from V and 6 bases from J, the junction contained 7 bases not matched to a gene. In DNA, the CDR3 is TGTGCCAGCTCACCAGCGGCAGGGGGCAAGGATACGCAGTATTTT. This gives the protein CASSPAAGGKDTQYF.

This sequence joins TRBV5-1 and TRBJ1-2; D gene ambiguous. This CDR3 contains 13 residues. Deletions cut 4 bases from V and 6 bases from J, with 13 bases between. Germline V gene lookup returns CDR1 SGHRS and CDR2 YFSETQ. The CDR3 DNA sequence: TGCGCCAGCAGCCATACAAGTCCCGATGGCTACACCTTC. This encodes CASSHTSPDGYTF.